Sequencing of this T cell receptor (beta chain) was carried out in a study of patients and donors after allogeneic stem cell transplantation. This clonotype was counted ten times or more. V was clipped by 6 bases and J by 1 base, with 9 bases between them. The CDR3 loop spans 13 amino acids. Germline V gene data show CDR1 as ENHRY and CDR2 as SYGVKD. One entry per CDR3 protein results from TCRdb running MiXCR on the RT-PCR reads. This repertoire shows about a million distinct CDR3 sequences, 18% found once; its top ten account for 5% to 7.5%. Sequences were obtained from blood, either unsorted or a sorted T cell fraction (not recorded which). The clonotype comes from a human donor who was either an allogeneic HSCT recipient or a stem cell or donor lymphocyte infusion donor (not recorded which). It is not recorded whose cells these are; they may come from a transplant donor. This chain connects TRBV10-3 to TRBJ1-1; a weak D match, TRBD1 (5 bases). The CDR3 reads CAIRGEENTEAFF. The CDR3 DNA reads as TGTGCCATCAGGGGGGAGGAGAACACTGAAGCTTTCTTT.